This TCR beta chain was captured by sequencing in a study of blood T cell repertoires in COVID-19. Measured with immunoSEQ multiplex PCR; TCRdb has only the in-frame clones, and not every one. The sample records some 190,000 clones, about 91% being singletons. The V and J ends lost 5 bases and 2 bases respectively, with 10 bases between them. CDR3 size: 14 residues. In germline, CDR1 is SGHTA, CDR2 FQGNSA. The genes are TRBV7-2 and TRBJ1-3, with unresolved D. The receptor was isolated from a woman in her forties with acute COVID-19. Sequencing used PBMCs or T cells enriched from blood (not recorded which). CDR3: CASSANTAGNTIYF. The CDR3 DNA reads TGTGCCAGCAGCGCCAATACGGCTGGAAACACCATATATTTT.